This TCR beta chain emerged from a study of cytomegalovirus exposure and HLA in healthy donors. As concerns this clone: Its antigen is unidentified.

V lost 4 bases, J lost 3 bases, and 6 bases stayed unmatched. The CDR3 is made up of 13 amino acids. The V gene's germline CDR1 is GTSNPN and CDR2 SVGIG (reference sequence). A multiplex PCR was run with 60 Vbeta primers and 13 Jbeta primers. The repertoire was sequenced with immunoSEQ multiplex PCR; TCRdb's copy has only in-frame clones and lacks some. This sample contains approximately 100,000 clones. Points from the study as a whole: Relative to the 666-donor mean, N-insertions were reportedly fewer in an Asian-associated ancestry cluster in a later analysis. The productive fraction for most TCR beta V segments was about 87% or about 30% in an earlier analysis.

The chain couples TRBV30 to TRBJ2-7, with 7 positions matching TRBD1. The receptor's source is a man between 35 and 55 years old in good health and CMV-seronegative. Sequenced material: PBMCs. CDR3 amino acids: CAWTGQHYYEQYF. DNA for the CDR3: TGTGCCTGGACGGGACAGCATTACTACGAGCAGTACTTC.